Presented here are 9 T cell receptor beta chains from one specimen sequenced in a study of tumor-infiltrating lymphocytes in oesophageal squamous cell carcinoma. TCRdb independently ran MiXCR on the PCR reads; one entry per CDR3 protein. The sample lists about 20,000 distinct CDR3 sequences, around two fifths occurring once. The sequencing sample was made of normal esophageal tissue next to the tumor. These receptors all come from a male donor with esophageal squamous cell carcinoma.

In its sample, this clonotype is large. The V and J genes are TRBV7-2 and TRBJ2-1; no firm D call. The CDR3 totals 13 residues. Germline CDR1 is SGHTA and CDR2 is FQGNSA. The V gene lost 5 bases and the J gene lost 10 bases, with 15 bases spanning the gap. DNA for the CDR3: TGTGCCAGCAGCCCAGCCTTGGCAGGAGAGCAGTTCTTC. Its protein product is CASSPALAGEQFF.

As concerns this clonotype: Compared with germline, one end of the junction differs, possibly owing to a read error. The chain has TRBV10-1 and TRBJ2-4; 9 bases map to TRBD1. There are 13 residues in the CDR3. From germline, CDR1 is WNHNN and CDR2 SYGVQD (reference sequence). CDR3 DNA: TGCGCCAGCAGTGACGGGACAGGGTCGTCATTGTTCTTC. It specifies CASSDGTGSSLFF.

About this clonotype: The conserved phenylalanine or tryptophan is not found at the CDR3 terminus, so this likely reflects a read error. The DNA is omitted, as the CDR3 cannot be located on it reliably, and the CDR3 follows TCRdb's listing. V usage is TRBV7-3 and J usage is TRBJ2-3; the table's D call, TRBD2, was not checked against the DNA. The CDR3 length equals 15 residues, ends included. Germline CDR1 SGHTA, CDR2 FQGTGA. CDR3 sequence reads: CASSKTSSGTQYFGP.

In this sample, this clonotype turned up many times. The CDR3 protein is CASSYRSPPGENTEAFF. Written as DNA, the CDR3 is TGTGCCAGCAGTTACCGTTCGCCTCCGGGCGAGAACACTGAAGCTTTCTTT. This sequence joins TRBV6-2 or TRBV6-3 and TRBJ1-1; D is ambiguous. This CDR3 comprises 17 residues. V gave up 2 bases and J gave up 1 base, with 17 bases separating them. CDR1 MNHEY and CDR2 SVGEGT come from the germline V gene.

This clonotype has at least ten counts. One end of the junction fails to match germline, which may point to a read error. The CDR3 DNA follows: TGCGCCAGCAGCGACAACAGGGGTGGCCAAGAGACCCAGTACTTC. It encodes CASSDNRGGQETQYF. The rearrangement links TRBV5-4 to TRBJ2-5; 7 bases line up with TRBD1. Germline V gene data show CDR1 as SGHNT and CDR2 as YYREEE (reference sequence). The CDR3 consists of 15 residues. Variable domain in full (rest from reference TRBV5-4 and TRBJ2-5): ETGVTQSPTHLIKTRGQQVTLRCSSQSGHNTVSWYQQALGQGPQFIFQYYREEENGRGNFPPRFSGLQFPNYSSELNVNALELDDSALYLCASSDNRGGQETQYFGPGTRLLVL.

The chain recombines TRBV19 with TRBJ2-1; 12 bases align to TRBD2. Germline CDR1 is LNHDA and CDR2 is SQIVND (reference sequence). V gave up 5 bases and J gave up 7 bases; unmatched junction bases: 3. CDR3 length: 14 residues. CDR3 coding DNA: TGTGCCAGTAGTCTAGCGGGAGGGGAGAATGAGCAGTTCTTC. It specifies CASSLAGGENEQFF.

The J gene is TRBJ2-5, the V gene TRBV10-3; 9 nucleotides agree with TRBD1. The CDR3 has 17 residues. Germline CDR1 is ENHRY and CDR2 is SYGVKD. V was pared by 4 bases and J by 3 bases, with 12 bases of the junction left unmatched. The CDR3, as DNA: TGTGCCATCAGTGTTTCACAGGGGGCAGGGTTAAAAGAGACCCAGTACTTC. Its translation: CAISVSQGAGLKETQYF.

This clonotype has just a few counts. The chain recombines TRBV12-5 with TRBJ1-2; D unclear. Germline assignment: CDR1 LGHNT and CDR2 FRNRAP. The CDR3 has 24 residues. V lost 0 bases and J lost 3, with 38 bases in between. This chain's CDR3 is CASGLVLLPDYFVPAAAKDYGYTF. As DNA, the CDR3 is TGTGCTAGTGGTTTGGTATTGCTTCCGGACTACTTTGTGCCCGCCGCGGCCAAGGACTATGGCTACACCTTC.

The chain has TRBV11-2 and TRBJ2-5, with D hard to call. The DNA end is a closer match to TRBJ2-1, so the J assignment may be wrong. The CDR3 is 17 amino acids. Germline V gene lookup returns CDR1 SGHAT and CDR2 FQNNGV. The CDR3 coding sequence is TGTGCCAGCAGCTTAGTAGTACAGACATGGAGATGGGATGAGCAGTTCTTC. Protein: CASSLVVQTWRWDEQFF.